These 3 T cell receptor beta chains were sequenced from one sample in a study of T cells in women clearing cervical HPV infection. TCRdb keeps only in-frame clones here, not all; method: immunoSEQ multiplex PCR. The sample yields 20,000 to 25,000 clones, of which the top ten take up approximately 6%. The source material was blood buffy coat. The receptors stem from a woman aged 18 to 75 with a cervical HPV16 infection that either progressed to CIN3+ or cleared (not recorded which).

The CDR3 loop reads CASSISLNNFYDYTF. The part of the CDR3 DNA that was read is TGTGCCAGTAGTATAAGTCTAAATAACTTCTACGAC. The chain couples TRBV19 to TRBJ1-2; D ambiguous. The DNA ends 3 residues before the CDR3 does, and the rest of the CDR3 is filled in from the germline J gene. The CDR3 contains 15 residues. Germline assignment: CDR1 LNHDA and CDR2 SQIVND (reference sequence).

On this clone: The sequenced fragment ends 3 residues before the CDR3 boundary, so the rest is inferred from the germline J gene. The V and J genes are TRBV20-1 and TRBJ2-5; 7 bases map to TRBD2. The CDR3 loop spans 13 amino acids. V trimming: 3 bases; J trimming: 1 base; junction bases outside the gene matches: 2. Per germline, CDR1 DFQATT and CDR2 SNEGSKA (reference sequence). Partial CDR3 DNA: TGCAGTGCTAGGGGACTACCCCAAGAGACC. Its protein is CSARGLPQET. The whole CDR3 protein reads CSARGLPQETQYF.

Details on this clone: With the read ending 3 residues before the CDR3 end, the germline J gene is used to fill in that end. This chain connects TRBV28 to TRBJ2-3; TRBD2 aligns across 14 bases. This CDR3 spans 18 amino acids. Germline CDR1 is MDHEN and CDR2 is SYDVKM. Unmatched junction bases numbered 9, after V lost 3 bases and J lost 4 bases. The CDR3 loop is CASSFRLAGGTSSDTQYF. The part of the CDR3 DNA that was read is TGTGCCAGCAGTTTTCGACTAGCGGGAGGGACTTCATCAGATACG.